This is a list of T cell receptor beta chains from one sample in a study. MiXCR, applied by TCRdb to the multiplex PCR reads, yields one record per CDR3 protein. The sample lists about 110 distinct CDR3 sequences; around 4.8% were seen once. Material for sequencing was Tregs sorted from blood. All receptors derive from a female donor with breast cancer. Each CDR3 is given with its conserved first and last residue. The order of the fields is J gene, V gene, D gene, clone size, CDR3 protein, CDR3 DNA. The D gene is left open where the match is weak. Some rows have no size entry. The others give once, few or many, or a class for an expanded clone.

j_call: TRBJ1-2
v_call: TRBV12-3/TRBV12-4
d_call: -
clone_size: hyperexpanded
cdr3_aa: CASSSGRSYGYTF
cdr3_nt: TGTGCCAGCAGTTCGGGGAGAAGCTATGGCTACACCTTC

j_call: TRBJ1-2
v_call: TRBV12-3/TRBV12-4
d_call: -
clone_size: large
cdr3_aa: CASTRSEANYGYTF
cdr3_nt: TGTGCCAGCACCCGCTCCGAGGCTAACTATGGCTACACCTTC

j_call: TRBJ1-2
v_call: TRBV12-3/TRBV12-4
d_call: TRBD1
clone_size: large
cdr3_aa: CASSLGDRVYGYTF
cdr3_nt: TGTGCCAGCAGTTTAGGTGACAGGGTCTATGGCTACACCTTC

j_call: TRBJ1-2
v_call: TRBV12-3/TRBV12-4
d_call: -
clone_size: large
cdr3_aa: CASSLGPGADVYTF
cdr3_nt: TGTGCCAGCAGTTTAGGGCCAGGTGCGGATGTCTACACCTTC

j_call: TRBJ1-2
v_call: TRBV12-3/TRBV12-4
d_call: -
clone_size: medium-sized
cdr3_aa: CASSFRRSDNYGYTF
cdr3_nt: TGTGCCAGCAGTTTCCGCCGGAGTGATAACTATGGCTACACCTTC

j_call: TRBJ1-2
v_call: TRBV12-3/TRBV12-4
d_call: -
clone_size: large
cdr3_aa: CASRDNAWGYTF
cdr3_nt: TGTGCCAGCAGGGACAACGCCTGGGGCTACACCTTC

j_call: TRBJ1-2
v_call: TRBV12-3/TRBV12-4
d_call: TRBD1
clone_size: large
cdr3_aa: CASSRTGPNYGYTF
cdr3_nt: TGTGCCAGCAGTCGGACAGGACCTAACTATGGCTACACCTTC

j_call: TRBJ1-2
v_call: TRBV12-3/TRBV12-4
d_call: -
clone_size: hyperexpanded
cdr3_aa: CASSRYGYTF
cdr3_nt: TGTGCCAGCAGTCGCTATGGCTACACCTTC

j_call: TRBJ1-2
v_call: TRBV12-3/TRBV12-4
d_call: -
clone_size: many
cdr3_aa: CASSLGIFGYTF
cdr3_nt: TGTGCCAGCAGTTTAGGTATCTTTGGCTACACCTTC

j_call: TRBJ1-2
v_call: TRBV12-3/TRBV12-4
d_call: -
clone_size: large
cdr3_aa: CASSHPGQEYYYGYTF
cdr3_nt: TGTGCCAGCAGCCACCCGGGGCAGGAGTACTACTATGGCTACACCTTC

j_call: TRBJ1-2
v_call: TRBV12-3/TRBV12-4
d_call: -
clone_size: large
cdr3_aa: CASSPPLGNYGYTF
cdr3_nt: TGTGCCAGCAGTCCACCCCTAGGTAACTATGGCTACACCTTC

j_call: TRBJ1-2
v_call: TRBV12-3/TRBV12-4
d_call: -
clone_size: hyperexpanded
cdr3_aa: CASSLGGGSYGYTF
cdr3_nt: TGTGCCAGCAGTTTAGGTGGAGGGAGCTATGGCTACACCTTC

j_call: TRBJ1-2
v_call: TRBV12-3/TRBV12-4
d_call: TRBD1
clone_size: hyperexpanded
cdr3_aa: CASSSRQGTNYGYTF
cdr3_nt: TGTGCCAGCAGTTCCCGACAGGGGACTAACTATGGCTACACCTTC

j_call: TRBJ1-2
v_call: TRBV12-5
d_call: TRBD1
clone_size: large
cdr3_aa: CASGPGQGYGYTF
cdr3_nt: TGTGCTAGTGGTCCGGGACAGGGGTATGGCTACACCTTC

j_call: TRBJ1-2
v_call: TRBV12-3/TRBV12-4
d_call: TRBD1
clone_size: -
cdr3_aa: CASSRTGAHGYTF
cdr3_nt: TGTGCCAGCAGCCGGACAGGGGCCCATGGCTACACCTTC